This T cell receptor (beta chain) was observed in a study of CD8 T cells in ankylosing spondylitis. Study results and limitations: Disease-linked clones were found to be CD8+ and relatively rare in peripheral blood. A TCR beta motif made of under 10 highly homologous variants seemed typical of ankylosing spondylitis blood. From matched ankylosing spondylitis synovial fluid, disease-linked clones were reportedly recovered at significantly enriched levels.

The germline V and J ends were trimmed by 5 bases and 7 bases, with 10 bases remaining between them. Germline loops: CDR1 ENHRY, CDR2 SYGVKD. The CDR3 extends over 12 amino acids. This clonotype was seen repeatedly, ten times or more. Its antigen is unknown. Each CDR3 protein gets one entry after TCRdb re-called the 5' RACE reads with MiXCR. The sample has 390,000 or so distinct CDR3 sequences; about 22% are singletons. The TCR was taken from a male donor with ankylosing spondylitis. Sequencing was done on a sample of blood, either unsorted or a sorted T cell fraction (not recorded which). The chain carries TRBV10-3 and TRBJ2-3; D unclear. CDR3 sequence reads: CAISFDRNTQYF. DNA of the CDR3: TGTGCCATCAGTTTCGACCGAAATACGCAGTATTTT.